This record looks at one TCR beta chain sequence and its context. Antigen specificity is unknown. The CDR3 sequence is 15 residues long. The germline gives CDR1 SGHRS, CDR2 YFSETQ. V shed 1 base and J shed 2 bases, with 9 bases lying between them. The primer mix had 60 Vbeta and 13 Jbeta primers. The assay was immunoSEQ multiplex PCR, and TCRdb's table has in-frame clones only and misses some. The sample consists of about 160,000 clones, approximately 70% of them appearing once. The sample originates from a study of cytomegalovirus exposure and HLA in healthy donors. Overall study results and limits: Previous analysis showed most TCR beta V segments were productive about 87% or about 30% of the time.

The V call is TRBV5-1, the J call TRBJ2-2; D is ambiguous. The sequenced sample consisted of PBMCs. The receptor comes from a man between 18 and 35 years old in good health and CMV-seropositive. In DNA form, the CDR3 reads TGCGCCAGCAGCTTGAGGCTAGAAAACACCGGGGAGCTGTTTTTT. Its protein product is CASSLRLENTGELFF.